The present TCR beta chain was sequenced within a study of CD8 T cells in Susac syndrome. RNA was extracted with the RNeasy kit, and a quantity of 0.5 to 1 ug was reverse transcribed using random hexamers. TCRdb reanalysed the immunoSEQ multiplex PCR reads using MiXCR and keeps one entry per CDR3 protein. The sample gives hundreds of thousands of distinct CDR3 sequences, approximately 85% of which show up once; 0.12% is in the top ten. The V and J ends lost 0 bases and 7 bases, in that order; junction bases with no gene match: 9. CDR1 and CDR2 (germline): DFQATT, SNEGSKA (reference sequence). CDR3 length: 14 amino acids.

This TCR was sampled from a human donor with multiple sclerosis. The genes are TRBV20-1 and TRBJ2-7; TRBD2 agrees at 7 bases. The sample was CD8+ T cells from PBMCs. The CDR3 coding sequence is TGCAGTGCTAGAGATCCGGGTGACGGGGGGGAGCAGTACTTC. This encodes CSARDPGDGGEQYF.